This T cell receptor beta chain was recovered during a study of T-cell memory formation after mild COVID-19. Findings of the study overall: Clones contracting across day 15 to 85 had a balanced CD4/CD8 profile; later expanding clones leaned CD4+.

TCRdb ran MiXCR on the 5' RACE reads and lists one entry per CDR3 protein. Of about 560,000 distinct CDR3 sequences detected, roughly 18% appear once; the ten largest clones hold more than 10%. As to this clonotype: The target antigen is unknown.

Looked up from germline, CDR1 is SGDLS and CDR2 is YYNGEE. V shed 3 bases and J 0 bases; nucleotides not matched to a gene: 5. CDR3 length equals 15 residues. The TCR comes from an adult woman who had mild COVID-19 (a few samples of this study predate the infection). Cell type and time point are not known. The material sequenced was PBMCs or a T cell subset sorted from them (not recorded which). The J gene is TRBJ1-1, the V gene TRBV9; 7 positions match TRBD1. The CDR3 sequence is CASSAGTVMNTEAFF. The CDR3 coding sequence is TGTGCCAGCAGCGCGGGGACAGTTATGAACACTGAAGCTTTCTTT.